A selection of T cell receptor beta chains follows, all from one sample in a study of response to subunit inactivated influenza vaccine. TCRdb re-derived calls from the RT-PCR reads in MiXCR, one entry per CDR3 protein. The sample yields 800,000 to 1,000,000 distinct CDR3 sequences, approximately 22% seen once. The sample consisted of PBMCs from blood, taken 5 days after vaccination. Every receptor here comes from a man aged 50-59 years who received an inactivated influenza vaccine. The CDR3 runs from the conserved cysteine through the conserved F or W. D genes are given only for firm matches. Size tells how often a clone was seen (once, few, many) or the class of an expanded clone, and some rows leave it out.

length	V	size	J	D	DNA	CDR3
12	TRBV10-3	few	TRBJ2-7	.	TGTGCCATCAGGGACAGAAACTACGAGCAGTACTTC	CAIRDRNYEQYF
14	TRBV5-1	.	TRBJ2-5	.	TGCGCCAGCAGCTTGGCTAAGAACCAAGAGACCCAGTACTTC	CASSLAKNQETQYF
17	TRBV3-1	few	TRBJ1-2	TRBD1	TGTGCCAGCAGCCAAGATATTCGGACAGGGCTATTCTATGGCTACACCTTC	CASSQDIRTGLFYGYTF
14	TRBV6-5	few	TRBJ1-5	.	TGTGCCAGCAGTTTCGACAGAAGCAATCAGCCCCAGCATTTT	CASSFDRSNQPQHF
15	TRBV12-3/TRBV12-4	.	TRBJ2-3	TRBD2	TGTGCCAGCAGTCCTAGCGGTACTAGCACAGATACGCAGTATTTT	CASSPSGTSTDTQYF
11	TRBV3-1	few	TRBJ1-2	.	TGTGCCAGCAGCCAATTCGATGGCTACACCTTC	CASSQFDGYTF
16	TRBV4-3	few	TRBJ2-1	TRBD2	TGCGCCAGCAGCCAGGGCGGACTAGTAGCGTACAATGAGCAGTTCTTC	CASSQGGLVAYNEQFF
15	TRBV6-2/TRBV6-3	few	TRBJ2-3	TRBD2	TGTGCCAGCAGTTACTCCAGCGGGGGGAGAAATACGCAGTATTTT	CASSYSSGGRNTQYF
13	TRBV29-1	few	TRBJ2-6	.	TGCAGCGCTGACGTCTCTGGGGCCAACGTCCTGACTTTC	CSADVSGANVLTF
16	TRBV5-5	.	TRBJ2-7	TRBD2	TGTGCCAGCAGCTTGGTGGGTGGCGGGGGGCTTAGGGAGCAGTACTTC	CASSLVGGGGLREQYF
17	TRBV12-3/TRBV12-4	few	TRBJ2-3	.	TGTGCCAGCTCCCGGGGCAGGGAGTATGGGAGAACAGATACGCAGTATTTT	CASSRGREYGRTDTQYF
14	TRBV11-2	few	TRBJ2-7	.	TGTGCCAGCAGCTCCGCCCCCAGGGACTACGAGCAGTACTTC	CASSSAPRDYEQYF
14	TRBV7-9	.	TRBJ2-7	.	TGTGCCAGCAGCTTAGCGTGGGGCTCCTACGAGCAGTACTTC	CASSLAWGSYEQYF
16	TRBV11-2	.	TRBJ1-2	.	TGTGCCAGCAGCTTAGTTGTGGCGGAAACTAACTATGGCTACACCTTC	CASSLVVAETNYGYTF
14	TRBV4-1	.	TRBJ2-5	.	TGCGCCAGCAGCGACCCAGGGGTGGGGGAGACCCAGTACTTC	CASSDPGVGETQYF
16	TRBV12-3/TRBV12-4	.	TRBJ2-7	TRBD2	TGTGCCAGCAGTTCCCGGACTAGCGGGGGAATTTACGAGCAGTACTTC	CASSSRTSGGIYEQYF
17	TRBV9	.	TRBJ2-7	TRBD2	TGTGCCAGCAGCGTAGGTTTGTCGACTAGCGGGAGTGCGGGGCAGTACTTC	CASSVGLSTSGSAGQYF
16	TRBV7-2	few	TRBJ2-7	TRBD2	TGTGCCAGCAGCTTAATGGGTCTAGCGGGAGCCTACGAGCAGTACTTC	CASSLMGLAGAYEQYF
14	TRBV20-1	.	TRBJ2-7	.	TGCAGTGCGGGGGGGACAGCGTCTACCTACGAGCAGTACTTC	CSAGGTASTYEQYF
15	TRBV11-3	few	TRBJ2-3	TRBD2	TGTGCCAGCAGCTTGATAGCGGGGCCTACAGATACGCAGTATTTT	CASSLIAGPTDTQYF
15	TRBV7-2	.	TRBJ2-2	.	TGTGCCAGCAGGGCTATGGCAGGGAGGACCGGGGAGCTGTTTTTT	CASRAMAGRTGELFF
12	TRBV15	many	TRBJ2-5	.	TGTGCCACCAGCAGAGATCGGGAGACCCAGTACTTC	CATSRDRETQYF
11	TRBV20-1	.	TRBJ1-5	.	TGCAGTGTGGCCAGCAATCAGCCCCAGCATTTT	CSVASNQPQHF
15	TRBV5-5	once	TRBJ1-4	.	TGTGCCAGCAGCTTGGCGGCAGGGTGGGGTGAAAAACTGTTTTTT	CASSLAAGWGEKLFF
20	TRBV4-2	few	TRBJ1-1	.	TGTGCCAGCAGCCCTGCCGTCGGTAGGGCCGGACGTGGTCTGAACACTGAAGCTTTCTTT	CASSPAVGRAGRGLNTEAFF
13	TRBV5-1	many	TRBJ1-2	.	TGCGCCAGCAGCTCGGGACGGTGGTATGGCTACACCTTC	CASSSGRWYGYTF
17	TRBV27	.	TRBJ2-1	TRBD2	TGTGCCAGCAGTTTAAGGCCTAGCGGGAGCTCCTACAATGAGCAGTTCTTC	CASSLRPSGSSYNEQFF
11	TRBV7-9	.	TRBJ1-1	.	TGTGCCAGCAGCCCCAGGGGATTCGCTTTCTTT	CASSPRGFAFF